This T cell receptor (beta chain) appears in the sequencing data of a study of neoadjuvant anti-PD-1 for oral cavity cancer. Overall study findings and caveats: Pretreatment Treg/Th17 ratio correlated inversely with post-treatment tumor clonality.

Losses at the gene ends were 5 bases for V and 1 base for J; bases not matched to a gene: 3. The CDR3 is 14 residues long. Germline lookup yields CDR1 SGHTA and CDR2 FQGNSA. This clone appeared a single time. Antigen: not known. The protocol was immunoSEQ multiplex PCR, while the TCRdb copy is restricted to in-frame clones and leaves out a portion. Of roughly 13,000 clones listed, roughly 65% are singletons. The rearrangement joins TRBV7-2 to TRBJ2-3, with 7 bases aligning to TRBD2. The sequences come from PBMCs, collected before nivolumab (anti-PD-1) treatment. The sequence came from a person between 35 and 79 years old with oral cavity squamous cell carcinoma. The CDR3 is CASSLSGRTDTQYF. Written as DNA, the CDR3 is TGTGCCAGCAGCCTTAGCGGGCGCACAGATACGCAGTATTTT.